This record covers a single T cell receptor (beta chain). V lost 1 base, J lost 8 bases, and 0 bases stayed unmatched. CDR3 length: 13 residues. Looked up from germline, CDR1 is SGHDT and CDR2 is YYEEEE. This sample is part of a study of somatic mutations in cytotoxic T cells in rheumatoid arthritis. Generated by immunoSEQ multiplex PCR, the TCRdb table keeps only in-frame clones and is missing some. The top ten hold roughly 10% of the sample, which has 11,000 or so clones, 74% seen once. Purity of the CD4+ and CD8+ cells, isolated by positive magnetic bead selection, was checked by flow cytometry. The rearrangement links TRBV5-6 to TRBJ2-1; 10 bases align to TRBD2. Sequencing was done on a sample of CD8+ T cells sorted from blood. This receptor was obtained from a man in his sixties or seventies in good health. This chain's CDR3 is CASSLTSGDEQFF. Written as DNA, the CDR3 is TGTGCCAGCAGCTTGACTAGCGGGGATGAGCAGTTCTTC.